This T cell receptor beta chain was observed in a study of identical twins. The CDR3 loop spans 18 amino acids. Per the germline V gene, CDR1 is SGHAT and CDR2 is FQDESV (reference sequence). The V gene lost 2 bases and the J gene lost 4 bases, with 23 bases spanning the gap. Only healthy Caucasians were enrolled as donors. Study-level results: The more abundant beta clonotypes in cord blood had fewer insertions, and memory repertoires did not show this.

As for this clonotype: Its specificity is not known.

Template switching, a step in the protocol, added a universal primer site, and cDNA carried unique molecular identifiers. One entry per CDR3 protein, called by TCRdb with MiXCR from the 5' RACE reads. The table records hundreds of thousands of distinct CDR3 sequences, roughly an eighth of them present only once. This sample was also put to use in a study of yellow fever vaccine responses in identical twins.

J is TRBJ1-2 and V is TRBV11-1; tentative D call: TRBD1 (5 bases). Sequenced material: PBMCs. This TCR came from a woman aged 18-35 years in good health. CDR3 residues: CASSLIGQGKRGGYGYTF. CDR3 DNA sequence: TGTGCCAGCAGCTTAATTGGTCAGGGAAAGCGGGGCGGCTATGGCTACACCTTC.